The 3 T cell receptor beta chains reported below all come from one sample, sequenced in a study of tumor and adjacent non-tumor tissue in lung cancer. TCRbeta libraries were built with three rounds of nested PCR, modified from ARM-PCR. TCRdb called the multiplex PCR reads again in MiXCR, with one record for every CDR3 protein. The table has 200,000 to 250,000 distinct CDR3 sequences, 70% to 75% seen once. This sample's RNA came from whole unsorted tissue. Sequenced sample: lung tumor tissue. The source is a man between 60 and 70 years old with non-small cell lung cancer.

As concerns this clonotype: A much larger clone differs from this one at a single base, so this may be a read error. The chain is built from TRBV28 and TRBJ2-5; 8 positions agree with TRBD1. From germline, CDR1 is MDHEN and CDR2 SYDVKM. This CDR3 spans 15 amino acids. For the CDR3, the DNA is TGTGACAGCAGTGCGGACAGGGAAGGGCAAGAGACCCAGTACTTC. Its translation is CDSSADREGQETQYF.

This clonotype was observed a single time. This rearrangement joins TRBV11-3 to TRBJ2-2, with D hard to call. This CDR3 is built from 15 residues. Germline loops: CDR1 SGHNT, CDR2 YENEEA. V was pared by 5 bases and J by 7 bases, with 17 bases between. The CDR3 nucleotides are TGTGCCAGCAGCCTTTGGAAAGGGAATATCGGGGAGCTGTTTTTT. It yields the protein CASSLWKGNIGELFF.

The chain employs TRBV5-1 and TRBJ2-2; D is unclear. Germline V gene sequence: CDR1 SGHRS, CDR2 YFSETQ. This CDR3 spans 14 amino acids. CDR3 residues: CTSSSWVSGGELFF. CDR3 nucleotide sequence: TGCACGAGCAGCTCCTGGGTCAGTGGAGGGGAGCTGTTTTTT.